This TCR beta chain was retrieved from a study of cytomegalovirus exposure and HLA in healthy donors. V lost 3 bases, J lost 5 bases, and 17 bases lay in between. The V gene's germline CDR1 is SGHRS and CDR2 YFSETQ. The CDR3 contains 15 residues. In regard to this clone: What it recognizes is unknown.

The study ran its PCR with 60 Vbeta and 13 Jbeta primers. In the study's own analysis: As a later analysis found, there were 78 million or so unique TCR beta chains, of which 8.5 million to 13 million were shared. Profiled with immunoSEQ multiplex PCR; TCRdb holds only in-frame clones, not every one. V and J calls and clone size follow that table, whereas D and trimming were derived from the DNA. The sample's table shows 80,000 to 100,000 clones. Notes on the study in general: In a later analysis, TCR beta V- and J-gene trimming showed a link to a missense DCLRE1C variant. Indistinguishability led to the exclusion of some V segments, TRBV6-2 and TRBV6-3 included. Cytomegalovirus status was reportedly diagnosed by the classifier with high specificity and sensitivity.

The origin of this receptor is a woman in her twenties or thirties in good health and CMV-seronegative. Sequenced input: PBMCs. The chain employs TRBV5-1 and TRBJ1-1; D perhaps matches TRBD1 (5 bases). This CDR3 reads CASSSVQGSRTEAFF. The CDR3 region has the DNA TGCGCCAGCAGCTCCGTTCAGGGTAGTAGGACTGAAGCTTTCTTT.